One and the same sample provided the 21 T cell receptor beta chains below, sequenced in a study of blood T cell repertoires in COVID-19 (TCRdb year 2020). Library prep was done by the immunoSEQ multiplex PCR assay. As stored in TCRdb, this immuneACCESS dataset retains in-frame rearrangements with V and J assigned. A fraction of the clones does not appear; measured against another copy, unresolved V genes explain less than half of the discrepancy, and the remainder lacks a known reason. The sample yields some 130,000 clones; roughly four fifths were counted once. The ten largest clonotypes hold roughly 13% of the sample. Sequences were obtained from peripheral blood. Receptors originate from a man older than 75 with acute or convalescent COVID-19.

The chain has TRBV29-1 and TRBJ2-5, with a tentative D call TRBD1 (5 bases). Germline-derived CDR1 and CDR2 are SQVTM and ANQGSEA. Between the trimmed V and J ends, which lost 3 bases and 4 bases, there was a span of 9 bases. The CDR3 length is 12 residues. The CDR3 sequence is CSVDQGGETQYF. The CDR3 bases are TGCAGCGTTGATCAGGGCGGAGAGACCCAGTACTTC.

The chain has TRBV6-5 and TRBJ2-4, with 8 bases that match TRBD2. Trimming removed 8 bases from V and 0 bases from J; junction bases left unmatched: 6. This CDR3 has 15 amino acids. Germline lookup yields CDR1 MNHEY and CDR2 SVGAGI. The CDR3 reads CASAAGGVAKNIQYF. The CDR3 DNA sequence: TGTGCCAGCGCTGCCGGGGGGGTAGCCAAAAACATTCAGTACTTC.

The J gene is TRBJ1-2, the V gene TRBV4-1; TRBD1 agrees at 10 bases. Germline trimming cut 4 bases from V and 7 bases from J; bases unmatched to any gene: 12. This CDR3 contains 16 residues. CDR1 is MGHRA, CDR2 YSYEKL, per germline. The CDR3 sequence is CASSPRGTGVDGGYTF. For the CDR3, the DNA is TGCGCCAGCAGCCCCCGTGGGACAGGGGTTGATGGTGGCTACACCTTC.

V gene TRBV19 combines with J gene TRBJ1-3; D is undetermined. V shed 4 bases and J shed 2 bases, with 9 bases lying between them. Per germline, CDR1 LNHDA and CDR2 SQIVND (reference sequence). This CDR3 has 14 residues. In DNA, the CDR3 is TGTGCCAGTAGTACCAGGCTTGCTGGAAACACCATATATTTT. It is translated as CASSTRLAGNTIYF.

The chain links TRBV7-9 to TRBJ1-4; D call uncertain. Trimming cost V 0 bases and J 2 bases, with 7 bases left between them. The CDR3 runs to 15 residues. In germline, CDR1 is SEHNR, CDR2 FQNEAQ (reference sequence). CDR3 sequence reads: CASSLASGTNEKLFF. The CDR3 coding sequence is TGTGCCAGCAGCTTAGCTTCGGGGACTAATGAAAAACTGTTTTTT.

This clone was counted a few times. The rearrangement uses TRBV4-1 and TRBJ1-2, with 8 bases that match TRBD1. J was trimmed by 7 bases and V by 1 base; bases with no gene match: 5. Germline V gives CDR1 MGHRA, CDR2 YSYEKL. The CDR3 contains 14 residues. CDR3 amino acids: CASSQAQGARGYTF. Here the CDR3 DNA reads TGCGCCAGCAGCCAAGCGCAGGGGGCGCGTGGCTACACCTTC.

The table lists this clone with a count of one. This chain uses TRBV29-1 with TRBJ2-4; 8 positions agree with TRBD2. Germline CDR1 and CDR2: SQVTM and ANQGSEA. J lost 7 bases, V lost 7 bases, and 6 bases had no gene match. This CDR3 is 12 amino acids long. CDR3 bases: TGCAGCGCCCCGGGGGGGGAGAACATTCAGTACTTC. Translating it yields CSAPGGENIQYF.

The CDR3 loop is CASSASGPSYEQYF. The CDR3 DNA follows: TGTGCCAGCAGCGCCAGCGGACCTTCCTACGAGCAGTACTTC. The V gene is TRBV7-2, the J gene TRBJ2-7, with D maybe TRBD2 (5 bases). Germline CDR1 is SGHTA and CDR2 is FQGNSA. The CDR3 runs to 14 residues. Trimming shortened V by 5 bases and J by 1 base, and 12 bases separated the two germline ends.

The J gene is TRBJ2-7, the V gene TRBV7-2; 10 bases agree with TRBD1. V trimming: 5 bases; J trimming: 3 bases; junction bases outside the gene matches: 10. Germline CDR1 reads SGHTA; CDR2 reads FQGNSA. The CDR3 sequence is 16 residues long. CDR3 amino acids: CASSPLGQGGNYEQYF. Here the CDR3 DNA reads TGTGCCAGCAGCCCCCTTGGACAGGGGGGAAACTACGAGCAGTACTTC.

This rearrangement joins TRBV5-6 to TRBJ2-7, with 7 bases that match TRBD1. V was clipped by 6 bases and J by 4 bases; unmatched bases: 10. Germline values: CDR1 SGHDT, CDR2 YYEEEE. This CDR3 is built from 14 residues. CDR3 protein: CASNPGQRAYEQYF. The CDR3 DNA reads as TGTGCCAGCAACCCGGGACAGAGAGCTTACGAGCAGTACTTC.

V is TRBV5-4 and J is TRBJ1-1; possible D gene TRBD1, 6 bases. This CDR3 is built from 15 residues. With 2 bases removed from V and 5 bases from J, the gap between germline ends came to 16 bases. In germline, CDR1 is SGHNT, CDR2 YYREEE (reference sequence). The CDR3 spells CASSLTSGGGTEAFF. As DNA, the CDR3 is TGTGCCAGCAGCTTAACGTCGGGAGGGGGAACTGAAGCTTTCTTT.

This chain uses TRBV11-3 with TRBJ2-7, with D unclear. V was cut by 2 bases and J by 0 bases, with 8 bases left in between. Germline V gene sequence: CDR1 SGHNT, CDR2 YENEEA. The CDR3 length is 14 residues. The CDR3 loop reads CASSLRGNSYEQYF. CDR3 DNA: TGTGCCAGCAGCTTAAGAGGAAACTCCTACGAGCAGTACTTC.

There are a few counts of this clone. The chain joins TRBV4-2 to TRBJ1-6, with a possible D match to TRBD1 (6 bases). Germline V gene sequence: CDR1 LGHNA, CDR2 YNFKEQ. Trimming left V 2 bases short and J 7 bases short, with 9 bases between. The CDR3 consists of 14 residues. The CDR3 DNA reads TGTGCCAGCAGCCAACAGGGGAAGAATTCACCCCTCCACTTT. Translating it yields CASSQQGKNSPLHF.

The chain employs TRBV10-3 and TRBJ1-1, with D tentatively TRBD1 (5 bases). This CDR3 comprises 13 residues. The V end was cut by 6 bases, the J end by 3 bases, with 11 bases between. Germline CDR1 ENHRY, CDR2 SYGVKD. CDR3 DNA: TGTGCCATCAGGGGGCGTGGGGACACTGAAGCTTTCTTT. Encoded protein: CAIRGRGDTEAFF.

Points on this clone: This sample also contains other DNA sequences that code for the same CDR3. The chain uses TRBV24-1 and TRBJ1-5, with a weak D call TRBD1 (5 bases). Trimming took off 6 bases at V and 2 bases at J, with 10 bases between the two ends. Germline V gene sequence: CDR1 KGHDR, CDR2 SFDVKD. This CDR3 spans 14 amino acids. The CDR3 sequence: CATSPRGGNQPQHF. The CDR3 region has the DNA TGTGCCACCAGTCCTCGGGGGGGCAATCAGCCCCAGCATTTT.

This clone came up many times. V is TRBV19 and J is TRBJ1-1; D remains unclear. The CDR3 runs 14 residues. Germline V CDR1 and CDR2: LNHDA, SQIVND (reference sequence). V was trimmed by 3 bases and J by 1 base, leaving 9 bases between them. Here the CDR3 DNA reads TGTGCCAGTAGTATCGGCGGCAAGAACACTGAAGCTTTCTTT. This gives the protein CASSIGGKNTEAFF. The full variable domain, with the rest looked up from reference TRBV19 and TRBJ1-1, is DGGITQSPKYLFRKEGQNVTLSCEQNLNHDAMYWYRQDPGQGLRLIYYSQIVNDFQKGDIAEGYSVSREKKESFPLTVTSAQKNPTAFYLCASSIGGKNTEAFFGQGTRLTVV.

This chain connects TRBV5-1 to TRBJ2-5, with 12 bases identical to TRBD1. CDR3 size: 16 residues. Germline lookup yields CDR1 SGHRS and CDR2 YFSETQ. V lost 2 bases to trimming and J lost 5 bases; unmatched junction nucleotides: 7. CDR3 sequence reads: CASSFTGTGGPETQYF. CDR3 DNA sequence: TGCGCCAGCAGCTTTACCGGGACAGGGGGCCCCGAGACCCAGTACTTC. Full variable domain (missing parts from reference TRBV5-1 and TRBJ2-5): KAGVTQTPRYLIKTRGQQVTLSCSPISGHRSVSWYQQTPGQGLQFLFEYFSETQRNKGNFPGRFSGRQFSNSRSEMNVSTLELGDSALYLCASSFTGTGGPETQYFGPGTRLLVL.

V usage is TRBV18 and J usage is TRBJ1-2; 9 nucleotides line up with TRBD1. The length of the CDR3 is 15 residues. The ends lost 3 bases at V and 6 bases at J; junction bases unmatched: 8. Germline CDR1 and CDR2: KGHSH and LQKENI. CDR3 amino acids: CASSPNRDRDDGYTF. The DNA of the CDR3 is TGTGCCAGCTCACCCAACCGGGACAGGGACGATGGCTACACCTTC.

The rearrangement links TRBV5-6 to TRBJ2-7, with 7 bases that match TRBD2. Losses at the gene ends were 4 bases for V and 2 bases for J; bases not matched to a gene: 9. The CDR3 extends over 15 amino acids. Germline assignment: CDR1 SGHDT and CDR2 YYEEEE. CDR3 nucleotide sequence: TGTGCCAGCAGCCGTACGGGGGGAGTTCCCTACGAGCAGTACTTC. This translates into CASSRTGGVPYEQYF. Full variable domain (rest looked up from reference TRBV5-6 and TRBJ2-7): DAGVTQSPTHLIKTRGQQVTLRCSPKSGHDTVSWYQQALGQGPQFIFQYYEEEERQRGNFPDRFSGHQFPNYSSELNVNALLLGDSALYLCASSRTGGVPYEQYFGPGTRLTVT.

The chain is built from TRBV6-5 and TRBJ2-3, with D possibly TRBD2 on 5 matching bases. Trimming removed 5 bases at V and 0 bases at J, with 9 bases between. The CDR3 spans 14 residues. Germline V gene sequence: CDR1 MNHEY, CDR2 SVGAGI. The CDR3 DNA reads as TGTGCCAGCAGTCCTACGGGGAGCACAGATACGCAGTATTTT. This gives the protein CASSPTGSTDTQYF.

The chain carries TRBV10-3 and TRBJ2-3; D gene uncertain. The CDR3 length is 14 residues. CDR1 and CDR2 (germline): ENHRY, SYGVKD. Deletions cut 0 bases from V and 3 bases from J, with 7 bases between. The CDR3 region is CAISESPGTDTQYF. Written as DNA, the CDR3 is TGTGCCATCAGTGAGTCTCCGGGTACAGATACGCAGTATTTT.